Below are 2 T cell receptor beta chains sequenced from a single sample in a study of cytomegalovirus exposure and HLA in healthy donors. The PCR had 60 Vbeta and 13 Jbeta primers. Only in-frame clones appear in the TCRdb table, and some are missing; sequencing was by immunoSEQ multiplex PCR. Here the sample spans 63,000 or so clones, roughly 72% being singletons. The specimen was PBMCs. The source of these receptors is a woman between 25 and 40 years old in good health and CMV-seropositive.

The CDR3 DNA reads as TGTGCCAGCTCCCCCGACAGGTGGACTGAAGCTTTCTTT. Residues: CASSPDRWTEAFF. This rearrangement joins TRBV18 to TRBJ1-1; a weak D match, TRBD1 (6 bases). The CDR3 spans 13 residues. The germline V and J ends were trimmed by 6 bases and 5 bases, with 13 bases remaining between them. CDR1 and CDR2 from the germline V gene are KGHSH and LQKENI. Drawing the rest from reference TRBV18 and TRBJ1-1, the complete variable domain is NAGVMQNPRHLVRRRGQEARLRCSPMKGHSHVYWYRQLPEEGLKFMVYLQKENIIDESGMPKERFSAEFPKEGPSILRIQQVVRGDSAAYFCASSPDRWTEAFFGQGTRLTVV.

This clone was seen once. Germline is not matched at one junction end, which may reflect a read error. This CDR3 is also generated by other DNA sequences in the sample. The chain employs TRBV5-6 and TRBJ2-1; 8 bases are shared with TRBD2. The CDR3 is 16 amino acids. CDR1 and CDR2 from the germline V gene are SGHDT and YYEEEE. In nucleotides, the CDR3 is TGTGCCAGCAGCTTGGAAATAGCGGGAATTTTTGATGAGCAATTCTTC. It specifies CASSLEIAGIFDEQFF.